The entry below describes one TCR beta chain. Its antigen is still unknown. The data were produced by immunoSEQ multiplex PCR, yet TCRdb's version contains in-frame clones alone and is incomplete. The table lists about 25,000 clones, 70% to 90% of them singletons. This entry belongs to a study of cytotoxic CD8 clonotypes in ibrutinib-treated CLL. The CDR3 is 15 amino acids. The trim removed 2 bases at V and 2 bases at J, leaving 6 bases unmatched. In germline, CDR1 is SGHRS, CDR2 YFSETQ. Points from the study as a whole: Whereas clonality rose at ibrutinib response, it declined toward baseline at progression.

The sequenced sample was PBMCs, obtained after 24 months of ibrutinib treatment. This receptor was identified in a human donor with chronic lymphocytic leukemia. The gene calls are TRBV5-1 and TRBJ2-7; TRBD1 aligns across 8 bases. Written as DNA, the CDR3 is TGCGCCAGCAGCTTAGACGACAGGGGCCCCTACGAGCAGTACTTC. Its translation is CASSLDDRGPYEQYF.